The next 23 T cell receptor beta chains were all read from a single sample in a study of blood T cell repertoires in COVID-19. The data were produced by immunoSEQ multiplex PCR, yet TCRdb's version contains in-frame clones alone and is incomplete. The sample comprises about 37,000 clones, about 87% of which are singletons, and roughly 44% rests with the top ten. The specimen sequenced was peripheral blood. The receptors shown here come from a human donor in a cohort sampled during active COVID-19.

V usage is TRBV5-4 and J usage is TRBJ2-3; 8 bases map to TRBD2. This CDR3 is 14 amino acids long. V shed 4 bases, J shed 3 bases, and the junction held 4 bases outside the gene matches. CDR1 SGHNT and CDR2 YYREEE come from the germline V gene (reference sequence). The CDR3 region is CASSLGGATDTQYF. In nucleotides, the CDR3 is TGTGCCAGCAGCCTCGGGGGGGCAACAGATACGCAGTATTTT.

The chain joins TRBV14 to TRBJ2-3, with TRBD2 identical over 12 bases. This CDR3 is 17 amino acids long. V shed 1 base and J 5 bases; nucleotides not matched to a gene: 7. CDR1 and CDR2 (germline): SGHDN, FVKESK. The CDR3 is CASSQGLTSGGRDTQYF. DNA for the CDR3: TGTGCCAGCAGCCAAGGGCTGACTAGCGGGGGAAGAGATACGCAGTATTTT.

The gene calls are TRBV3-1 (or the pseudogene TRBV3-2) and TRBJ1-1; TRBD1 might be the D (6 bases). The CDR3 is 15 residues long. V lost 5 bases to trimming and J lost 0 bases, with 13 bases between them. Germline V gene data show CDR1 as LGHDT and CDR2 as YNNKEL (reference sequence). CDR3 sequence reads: CASSKVDSLNTEAFF. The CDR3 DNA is TGTGCCAGCAGCAAGGTGGACAGTCTGAACACTGAAGCTTTCTTT.

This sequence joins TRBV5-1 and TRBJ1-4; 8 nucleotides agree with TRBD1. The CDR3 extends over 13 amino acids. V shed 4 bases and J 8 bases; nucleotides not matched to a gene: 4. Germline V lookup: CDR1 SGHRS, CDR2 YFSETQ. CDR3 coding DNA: TGCGCCAGCAGCCTGGGACAGGCCGAAAAACTGTTTTTT. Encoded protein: CASSLGQAEKLFF.

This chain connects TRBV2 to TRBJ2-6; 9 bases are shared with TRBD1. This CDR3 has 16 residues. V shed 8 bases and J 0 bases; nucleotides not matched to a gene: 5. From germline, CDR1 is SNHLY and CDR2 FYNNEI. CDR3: CASHRGRGSGANVLTF. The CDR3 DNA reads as TGTGCCAGCCACAGGGGGCGCGGCTCTGGGGCCAACGTCCTGACTTTC.

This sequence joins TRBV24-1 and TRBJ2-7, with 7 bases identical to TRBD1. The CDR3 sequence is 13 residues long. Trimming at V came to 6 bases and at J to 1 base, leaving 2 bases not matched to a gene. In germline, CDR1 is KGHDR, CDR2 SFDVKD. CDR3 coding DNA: TGTGCCACCAGTCGACAGGGATCCTACGAGCAGTACTTC. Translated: CATSRQGSYEQYF.

CDR3 amino acids: CASSHMTGTNTEAFF. For the CDR3, the DNA is TGTGCCAGCTCACATATGACAGGGACGAACACTGAAGCTTTCTTT. The gene calls are TRBV18 and TRBJ1-1; 7 bases line up with TRBD1. V dropped 4 bases and J dropped 1; count of bases not matched to a gene: 6. The CDR3 runs to 15 residues. Germline CDR1 reads KGHSH; CDR2 reads LQKENI.

CDR3 protein: CASSLTGGGDTQYF. The DNA of the CDR3 is TGTGCCAGCAGCTTAACGGGGGGAGGAGATACGCAGTATTTT. The rearrangement uses TRBV7-3 and TRBJ2-3; a possible D gene is TRBD2 (6 bases). Germline CDR1 SGHTA, CDR2 FQGTGA. The germline V and J ends were trimmed by 0 bases and 5 bases, with 9 bases remaining between them. The CDR3 has 14 amino acids.

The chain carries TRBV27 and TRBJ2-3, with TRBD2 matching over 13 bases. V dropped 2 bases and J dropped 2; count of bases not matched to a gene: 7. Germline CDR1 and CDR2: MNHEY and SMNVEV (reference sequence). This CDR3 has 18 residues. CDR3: CASSLPTTSGGVTDTQYF. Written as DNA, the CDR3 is TGTGCCAGCAGTTTACCTACTACTAGCGGGGGGGTCACAGATACGCAGTATTTT.

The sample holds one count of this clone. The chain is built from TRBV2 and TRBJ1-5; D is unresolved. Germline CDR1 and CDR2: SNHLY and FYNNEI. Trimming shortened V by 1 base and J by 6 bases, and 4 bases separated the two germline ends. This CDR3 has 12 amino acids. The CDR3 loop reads CASSEDLQPQHF. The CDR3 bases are TGTGCCAGCAGTGAAGATCTTCAGCCCCAGCATTTT. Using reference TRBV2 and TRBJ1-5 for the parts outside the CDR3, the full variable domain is EPEVTQTPSHQVTQMGQEVILRCVPISNHLYFYWYRQILGQKVEFLVSFYNNEISEKSEIFDDQFSVERPDGSNFTLKIRSTKLEDSAMYFCASSEDLQPQHFGDGTRLSIL.

The CDR3 region has the DNA TGTGCCAGCAGACACAGGGGCTTGGAGCCCCAGCATTTT. As protein: CASRHRGLEPQHF. V usage is TRBV6-5 and J usage is TRBJ1-5, with TRBD1 matching 7 bases. The germline V gene encodes CDR1 MNHEY and CDR2 SVGAGI. The V gene end was trimmed by 6 bases and the J gene end by 8 bases; junction bases not matched to a gene: 7. The length of the CDR3 is 13 residues.

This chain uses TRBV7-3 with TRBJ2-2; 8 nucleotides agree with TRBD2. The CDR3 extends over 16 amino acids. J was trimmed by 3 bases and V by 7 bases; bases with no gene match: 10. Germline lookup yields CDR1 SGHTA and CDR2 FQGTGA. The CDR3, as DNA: TGTGCCAGCACCTACTCAGCGGGGGTAGACACCGGGGAGCTGTTTTTT. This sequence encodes CASTYSAGVDTGELFF.

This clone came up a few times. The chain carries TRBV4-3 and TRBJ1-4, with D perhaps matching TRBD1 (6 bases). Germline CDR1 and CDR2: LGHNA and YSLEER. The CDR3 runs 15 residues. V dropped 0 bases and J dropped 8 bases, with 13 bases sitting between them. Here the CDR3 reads CASSQEARGLEKLFF. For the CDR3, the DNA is TGCGCCAGCAGCCAAGAGGCCAGGGGATTGGAAAAACTGTTTTTT.

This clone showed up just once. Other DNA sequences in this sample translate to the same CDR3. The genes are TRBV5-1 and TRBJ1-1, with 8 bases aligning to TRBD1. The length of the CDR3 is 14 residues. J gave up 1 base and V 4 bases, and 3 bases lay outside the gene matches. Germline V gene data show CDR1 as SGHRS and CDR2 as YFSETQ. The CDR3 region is CASSPGTGNTEAFF. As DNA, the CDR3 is TGCGCCAGCAGCCCCGGGACAGGGAACACTGAAGCTTTCTTT.

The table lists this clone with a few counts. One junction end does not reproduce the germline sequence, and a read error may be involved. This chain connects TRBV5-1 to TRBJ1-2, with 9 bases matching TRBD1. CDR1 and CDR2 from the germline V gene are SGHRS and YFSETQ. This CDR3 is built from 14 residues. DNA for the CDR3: TGCGCCAGCAGTGAACAGGGGGCTAAGTATGGCTACACCTTC. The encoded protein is CASSEQGAKYGYTF. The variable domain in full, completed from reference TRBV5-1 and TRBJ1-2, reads KAGVTQTPRYLIKTRGQQVTLSCSPISGHRSVSWYQQTPGQGLQFLFEYFSETQRNKGNFPGRFSGRQFSNSRSEMNVSTLELGDSALYLCASSEQGAKYGYTFGSGTRLTVV.

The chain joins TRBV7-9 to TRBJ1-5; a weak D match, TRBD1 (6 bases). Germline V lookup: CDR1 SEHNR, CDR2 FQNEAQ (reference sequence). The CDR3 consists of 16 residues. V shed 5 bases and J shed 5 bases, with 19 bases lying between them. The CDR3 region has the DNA TGTGCCAGCAGCCCCTCCAACAGGGAATTGGATCAGCCCCAGCATTTT. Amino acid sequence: CASSPSNRELDQPQHF.

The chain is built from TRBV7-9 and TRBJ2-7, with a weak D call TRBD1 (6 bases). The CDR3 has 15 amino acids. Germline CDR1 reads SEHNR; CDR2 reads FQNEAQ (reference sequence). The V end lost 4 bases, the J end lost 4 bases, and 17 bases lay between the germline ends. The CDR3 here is CASSSPDRLGYEQYF. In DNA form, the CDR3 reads TGTGCCAGCAGCTCACCCGACAGGTTGGGTTACGAGCAGTACTTC.

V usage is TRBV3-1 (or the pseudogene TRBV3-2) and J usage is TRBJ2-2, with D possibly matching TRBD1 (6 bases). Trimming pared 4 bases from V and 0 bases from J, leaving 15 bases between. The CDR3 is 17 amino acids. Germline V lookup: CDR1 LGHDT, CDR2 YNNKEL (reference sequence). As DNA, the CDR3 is TGTGCCAGCAGCCTCTGGACAGTCCGACCGAACACCGGGGAGCTGTTTTTT. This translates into CASSLWTVRPNTGELFF.

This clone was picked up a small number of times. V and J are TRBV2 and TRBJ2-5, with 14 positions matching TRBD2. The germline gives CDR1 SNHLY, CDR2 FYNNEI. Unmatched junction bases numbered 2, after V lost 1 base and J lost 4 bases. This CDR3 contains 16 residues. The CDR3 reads CASSEGLAGGLETQYF. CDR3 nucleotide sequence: TGTGCCAGCAGTGAAGGACTAGCGGGGGGGTTAGAGACCCAGTACTTC.

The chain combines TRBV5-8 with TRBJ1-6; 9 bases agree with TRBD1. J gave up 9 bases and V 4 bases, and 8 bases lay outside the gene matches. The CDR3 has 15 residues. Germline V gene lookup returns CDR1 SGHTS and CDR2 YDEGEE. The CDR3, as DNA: TGTGCCAGCAGCCAAGGACAGGGGATACGTTCACCCCTCCACTTT. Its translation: CASSQGQGIRSPLHF.

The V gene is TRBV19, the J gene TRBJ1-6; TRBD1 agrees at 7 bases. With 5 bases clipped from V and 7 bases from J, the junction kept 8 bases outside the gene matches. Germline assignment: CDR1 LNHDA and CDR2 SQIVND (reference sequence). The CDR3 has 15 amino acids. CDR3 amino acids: CASSPRQGGNSPLHF. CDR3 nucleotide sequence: TGTGCCAGTAGTCCACGACAGGGTGGCAATTCACCCCTCCACTTT.

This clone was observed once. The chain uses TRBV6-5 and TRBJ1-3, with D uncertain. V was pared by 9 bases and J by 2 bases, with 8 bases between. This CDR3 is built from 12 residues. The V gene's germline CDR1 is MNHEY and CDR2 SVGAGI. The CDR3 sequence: CASQRPGNTIYF. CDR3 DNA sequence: TGTGCCAGTCAGCGCCCTGGAAACACCATATATTTT.

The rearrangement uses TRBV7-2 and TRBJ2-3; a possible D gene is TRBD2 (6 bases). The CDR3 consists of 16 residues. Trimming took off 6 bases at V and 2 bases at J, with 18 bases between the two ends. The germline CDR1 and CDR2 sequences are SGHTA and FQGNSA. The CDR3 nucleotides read TGTGCCAGCAGTTCCCGCTCGGGACTTACCACAGATACGCAGTATTTT. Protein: CASSSRSGLTTDTQYF. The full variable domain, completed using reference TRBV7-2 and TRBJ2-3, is GAGVSQSPSNKVTEKGKDVELRCDPISGHTALYWYRQSLGQGLEFLIYFQGNSAPDKSGLPSDRFSAERTGGSVSTLTIQRTQQEDSAVYLCASSSRSGLTTDTQYFGPGTRLTVL.